A single sample is the source of the 16 T cell receptor beta chains below, sequenced in a study of blood T cells in healthy people across ages. Then a second PCR, running roughly 7 to 11 cycles, was carried out with a sample-barcoded 5' primer and a J-beta primer mix. TCRdb re-called the 5' RACE reads through MiXCR, storing one row per CDR3 protein. The sample shows approximately 810,000 distinct CDR3 sequences, roughly 40% of them seen only once. Sequenced material: blood. These receptors were collected from a man between 18 and 29 years old in good health.

The chain couples TRBV29-1 to TRBJ1-1; TRBD1 agrees at 8 bases. Per germline, CDR1 SQVTM and CDR2 ANQGSEA. There are 14 residues in the CDR3. The V gene end was trimmed by 4 bases and the J gene end by 3 bases; junction bases not matched to a gene: 7. This CDR3 is CSVARQGRYTEAFF. CDR3 nucleotide sequence: TGCAGCGTTGCAAGACAGGGGCGGTACACTGAAGCTTTCTTT.

This clonotype was seen ten or more times. This chain connects TRBV20-1 to TRBJ1-2; no firm D call. This CDR3 spans 15 amino acids. V shed 0 bases and J shed 0 bases, with 11 bases lying between them. CDR1 is DFQATT, CDR2 SNEGSKA, per germline (reference sequence). The CDR3 DNA is TGCAGTGCTAGAGATCGGGAACAAACTAACTATGGCTACACCTTC. Protein product: CSARDREQTNYGYTF.

Comments on this clonotype: A read error may account for a junction end that differs from germline. The chain links TRBV12-3 or TRBV12-4 to TRBJ1-6; tentative D call: TRBD1 (5 bases). The CDR3 is 14 amino acids. CDR3 sequence reads: CASSPSGAGSPPHF. In nucleotides, the CDR3 is TGTGCCAGCAGCCCCTCCGGGGCCGGTTCACCCCCCCACTTT.

V is TRBV7-2 and J is TRBJ2-7; TRBD1 or TRBD2 may be the D gene (5 bases each). Looked up from germline, CDR1 is SGHTA and CDR2 is FQGNSA. V lost 4 bases and J lost 5, with 24 bases in between. The CDR3 extends over 17 amino acids. The CDR3 loop reads CASSSPGALGVNHEQYF. In DNA, the CDR3 is TGTGCCAGCAGCTCGCCCGGGGCTCTCGGAGTGAATCACGAGCAGTACTTC. Variable domain in full (rest from reference TRBV7-2 and TRBJ2-7): GAGVSQSPSNKVTEKGKDVELRCDPISGHTALYWYRQSLGQGLEFLIYFQGNSAPDKSGLPSDRFSAERTGGSVSTLTIQRTQQEDSAVYLCASSSPGALGVNHEQYFGPGTRLTVT.

The table lists this clonotype with a few counts. The rearrangement joins TRBV20-1 to TRBJ1-1; the match to TRBD1 covers 9 bases. Germline CDR1 and CDR2: DFQATT and SNEGSKA (reference sequence). The length of the CDR3 is 16 residues. J gave up 4 bases and V 3 bases, and 12 bases lay outside the gene matches. As DNA, the CDR3 is TGCAGTGCTAGGGGCGGGACAGGGAGAGATGGCACTGAAGCTTTCTTT. Its translation is CSARGGTGRDGTEAFF.

In its sample, this clonotype was seen a few times. CDR3 amino acids: CASSATTGTTTDTQYF. CDR3 coding DNA: TGTGCCAGCAGCGCTACTACAGGGACCACCACAGATACGCAGTATTTT. The J gene is TRBJ2-3, the V gene TRBV9; TRBD1 might be the D (6 bases). The V end lost 3 bases, the J end lost 2 bases, and 16 bases lay between the germline ends. Germline CDR1 is SGDLS and CDR2 is YYNGEE. There are 16 residues in the CDR3.

This clonotype has only a few counts. This sequence joins TRBV12-3 or TRBV12-4 and TRBJ1-5; D is unclear. The CDR3 loop spans 14 amino acids. Trimming stripped 6 bases from V and 7 bases from J, with 16 bases between. CDR3 DNA: TGTGCCAGCAGACCTTCCCTAAACGGCCAGCCCCAGCATTTT. Encoded protein: CASRPSLNGQPQHF.

The chain recombines TRBV7-2 with TRBJ1-5, with D possibly TRBD1 on 5 matching bases. The CDR3 length is 15 residues. V was shortened by 5 bases and J by 5 bases, with 16 bases between the two germline ends. Germline V gene data show CDR1 as SGHTA and CDR2 as FQGNSA. This CDR3 is CASSPLIRGHQPQHF. DNA for the CDR3: TGTGCCAGCAGCCCCCTAATTAGGGGCCATCAGCCCCAGCATTTT. Supplemented by reference TRBV7-2 and TRBJ1-5, the full variable domain reads GAGVSQSPSNKVTEKGKDVELRCDPISGHTALYWYRQSLGQGLEFLIYFQGNSAPDKSGLPSDRFSAERTGGSVSTLTIQRTQQEDSAVYLCASSPLIRGHQPQHFGDGTRLSIL.

This chain connects TRBV29-1 to TRBJ1-1; D remains ambiguous. Germline CDR1 and CDR2: SQVTM and ANQGSEA. The V gene lost 4 bases and the J gene lost 5 bases, with 20 bases spanning the gap. The CDR3 has 15 residues. The CDR3 sequence is CSVVGAVTSDTEAFF. The DNA of the CDR3 is TGCAGCGTTGTCGGTGCGGTAACATCAGATACTGAAGCTTTCTTT. Variable domain in full (rest from reference TRBV29-1 and TRBJ1-1): SAVISQKPSRDICQRGTSLTIQCQVDSQVTMMFWYRQQPGQSLTLIATANQGSEATYESGFVIDKFPISRPNLTFSTLTVSNMSPEDSSIYLCSVVGAVTSDTEAFFGQGTRLTVV.

In its sample, this clonotype was seen a few times. This chain links TRBV25-1 with TRBJ2-2; no clear D. Trimming took off 6 bases at V and 0 bases at J, with 5 bases between the two ends. The CDR3 is made up of 13 amino acids. Germline CDR1 is MGHDK and CDR2 is SYGVNS. The CDR3 bases are TGTGCCAGCAGGGGTGCGAACACCGGGGAGCTGTTTTTT. It specifies CASRGANTGELFF.

The gene calls are TRBV24-1 and TRBJ2-1; TRBD1 matches at 8 bases. Germline-derived CDR1 and CDR2 are KGHDR and SFDVKD. The CDR3 is made up of 16 amino acids. J was trimmed by 6 bases and V by 4 bases; bases with no gene match: 10. CDR3 bases: TGTGCCACCAGTGACAATCAGGGGGCGTTGGGCAATGAGCAGTTCTTC. This gives the protein CATSDNQGALGNEQFF.

This clonotype has a handful of counts. The chain is built from TRBV27 and TRBJ1-2, with 9 bases matching TRBD1. Unmatched junction bases numbered 7, after V lost 8 bases and J lost 6 bases. There are 13 residues in the CDR3. Looked up from germline, CDR1 is MNHEY and CDR2 is SMNVEV (reference sequence). The CDR3 is CASGTDRGDGYTF. In DNA, the CDR3 is TGTGCCAGCGGAACGGACAGGGGTGATGGCTACACCTTC.

The V call is TRBV20-1, the J call TRBJ1-2, with 7 bases aligning to TRBD1. Per germline, CDR1 DFQATT and CDR2 SNEGSKA (reference sequence). Trimming took 5 bases from V and 6 from J; bases not matched to a gene: 12. This CDR3 is 14 amino acids long. The CDR3 DNA reads as TGCAGTGCTGTACCGGGACAGACGAACGATGGCTACACCTTC. Translated: CSAVPGQTNDGYTF.

This clonotype was counted only a few times. This sequence joins TRBV5-1 and TRBJ2-1; perhaps TRBD1 as D (6 bases). CDR1 and CDR2 (germline): SGHRS, YFSETQ. The CDR3 is made up of 16 amino acids. V was trimmed by 4 bases and J by 2 bases, leaving 16 bases between them. The CDR3 loop is CASSVENRDPYNEQFF. DNA for the CDR3: TGCGCCAGCAGCGTAGAAAACAGGGACCCCTACAATGAGCAGTTCTTC.

This chain joins TRBV19 and TRBJ2-1, with D uncertain. Germline assignment: CDR1 LNHDA and CDR2 SQIVND (reference sequence). The CDR3 is 11 amino acids. The ends were cut back, 3 bases at V and 8 bases at J, with 5 bases in the middle. CDR3 sequence reads: CASSIPDEQFF. Written as DNA, the CDR3 is TGTGCCAGTAGTATTCCGGATGAGCAGTTCTTC.

This clonotype came up many times. The V call is TRBV12-3 or TRBV12-4, the J call TRBJ1-2; no reliable D call. V gave up 7 bases and J gave up 8 bases, with 20 bases separating them. CDR3 length equals 14 residues. The chain's CDR3 is CASTLDVAYFGYTF. CDR3 nucleotide sequence: TGTGCCAGCACCCTTGATGTGGCCTATTTCGGCTACACCTTC.